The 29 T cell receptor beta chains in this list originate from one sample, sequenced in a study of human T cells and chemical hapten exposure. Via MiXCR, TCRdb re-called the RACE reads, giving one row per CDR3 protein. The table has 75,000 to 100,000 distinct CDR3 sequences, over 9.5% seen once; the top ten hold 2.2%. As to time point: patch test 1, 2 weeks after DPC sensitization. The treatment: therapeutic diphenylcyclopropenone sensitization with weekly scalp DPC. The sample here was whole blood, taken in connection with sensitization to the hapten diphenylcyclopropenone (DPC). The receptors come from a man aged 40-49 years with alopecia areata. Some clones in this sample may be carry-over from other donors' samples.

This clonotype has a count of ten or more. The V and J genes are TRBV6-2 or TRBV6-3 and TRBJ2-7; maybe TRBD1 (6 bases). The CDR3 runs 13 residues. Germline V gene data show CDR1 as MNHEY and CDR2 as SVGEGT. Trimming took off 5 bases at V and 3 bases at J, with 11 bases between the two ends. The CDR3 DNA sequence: TGTGCCAGCAGTCCGAGGGGGTACTACGAGCAGTACTTC. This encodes CASSPRGYYEQYF.

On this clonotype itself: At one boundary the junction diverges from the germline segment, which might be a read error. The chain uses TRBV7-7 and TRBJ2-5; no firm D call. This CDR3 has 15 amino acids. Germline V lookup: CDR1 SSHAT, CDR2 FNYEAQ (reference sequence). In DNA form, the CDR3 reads TGTGCTAGCAGCTCCGACCTGGCGGTCCAAGAGACCCAGTACTTC. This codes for CASSSDLAVQETQYF.

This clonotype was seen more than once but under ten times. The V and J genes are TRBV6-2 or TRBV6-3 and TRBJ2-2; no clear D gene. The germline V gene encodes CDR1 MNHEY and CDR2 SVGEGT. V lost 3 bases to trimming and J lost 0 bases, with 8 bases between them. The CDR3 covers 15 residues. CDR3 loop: CASSYGSTNTGELFF. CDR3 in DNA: TGTGCCAGCAGTTATGGTAGTACGAACACCGGGGAGCTGTTTTTT.

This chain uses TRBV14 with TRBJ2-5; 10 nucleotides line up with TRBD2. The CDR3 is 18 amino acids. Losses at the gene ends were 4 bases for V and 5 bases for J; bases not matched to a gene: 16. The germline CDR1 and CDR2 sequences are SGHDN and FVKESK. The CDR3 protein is CASSRVDGLAGVGETQYF. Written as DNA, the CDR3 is TGTGCCAGCAGCCGGGTCGACGGGCTAGCGGGAGTCGGGGAGACCCAGTACTTC. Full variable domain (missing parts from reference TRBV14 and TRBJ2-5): EAGVTQFPSHSVIEKGQTVTLRCDPISGHDNLYWYRRVMGKEIKFLLHFVKESKQDESGMPNNRFLAERTGGTYSTLKVQPAELEDSGVYFCASSRVDGLAGVGETQYFGPGTRLLVL.

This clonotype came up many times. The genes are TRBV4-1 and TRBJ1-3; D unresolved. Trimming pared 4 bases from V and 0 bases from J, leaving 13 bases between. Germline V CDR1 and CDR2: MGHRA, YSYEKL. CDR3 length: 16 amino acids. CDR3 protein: CASSLSGRVSGNTIYF. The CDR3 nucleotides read TGCGCCAGCAGCCTCAGCGGACGGGTCTCTGGAAACACCATATATTTT.

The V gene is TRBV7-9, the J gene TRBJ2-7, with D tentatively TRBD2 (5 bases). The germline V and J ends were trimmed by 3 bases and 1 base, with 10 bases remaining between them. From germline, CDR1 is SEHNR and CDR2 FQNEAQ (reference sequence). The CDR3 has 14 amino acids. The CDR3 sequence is CASSFGLGSYEQYV. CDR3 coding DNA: TGTGCCAGCAGCTTCGGACTGGGGTCCTACGAGCAGTACGTC.

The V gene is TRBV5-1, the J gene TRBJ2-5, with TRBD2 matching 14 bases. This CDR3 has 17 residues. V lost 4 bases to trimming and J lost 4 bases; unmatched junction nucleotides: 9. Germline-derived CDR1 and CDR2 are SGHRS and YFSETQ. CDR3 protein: CASSPGLAGGWGETQYF. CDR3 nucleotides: TGCGCCAGCAGCCCTGGACTAGCGGGAGGTTGGGGAGAGACCCAGTACTTC.

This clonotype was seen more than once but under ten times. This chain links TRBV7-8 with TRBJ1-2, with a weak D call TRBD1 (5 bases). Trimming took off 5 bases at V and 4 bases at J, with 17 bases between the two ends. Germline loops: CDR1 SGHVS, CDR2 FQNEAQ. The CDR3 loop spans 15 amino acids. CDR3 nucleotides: TGTGCCAGCAGCCCGATCCCCAGGGAGGCCTATGGCTACACCTTC. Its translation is CASSPIPREAYGYTF.

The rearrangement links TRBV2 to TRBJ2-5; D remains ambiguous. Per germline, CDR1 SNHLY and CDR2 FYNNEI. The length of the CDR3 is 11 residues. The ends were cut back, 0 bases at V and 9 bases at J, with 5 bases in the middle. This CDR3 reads CASSEAAAQYF. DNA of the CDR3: TGTGCCAGCAGTGAAGCGGCTGCCCAGTACTTC.

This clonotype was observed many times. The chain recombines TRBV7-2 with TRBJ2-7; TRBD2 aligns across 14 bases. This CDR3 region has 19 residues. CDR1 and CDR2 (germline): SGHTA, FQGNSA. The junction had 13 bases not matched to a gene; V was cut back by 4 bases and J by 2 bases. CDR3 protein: CASSSRLAGGGDLPYEQYF. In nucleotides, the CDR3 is TGTGCCAGCAGCTCCCGACTAGCGGGAGGGGGCGACCTTCCCTACGAGCAGTACTTC.

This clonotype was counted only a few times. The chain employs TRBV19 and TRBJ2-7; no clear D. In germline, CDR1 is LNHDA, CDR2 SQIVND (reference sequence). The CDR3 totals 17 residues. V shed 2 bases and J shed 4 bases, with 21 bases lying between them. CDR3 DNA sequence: TGTGCCAGTAGTATACTACCCGCGCAGGAAGGTGATTACGAGCAGTACTTC. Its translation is CASSILPAQEGDYEQYF. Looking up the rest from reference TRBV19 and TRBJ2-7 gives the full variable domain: DGGITQSPKYLFRKEGQNVTLSCEQNLNHDAMYWYRQDPGQGLRLIYYSQIVNDFQKGDIAEGYSVSREKKESFPLTVTSAQKNPTAFYLCASSILPAQEGDYEQYFGPGTRLTVT.

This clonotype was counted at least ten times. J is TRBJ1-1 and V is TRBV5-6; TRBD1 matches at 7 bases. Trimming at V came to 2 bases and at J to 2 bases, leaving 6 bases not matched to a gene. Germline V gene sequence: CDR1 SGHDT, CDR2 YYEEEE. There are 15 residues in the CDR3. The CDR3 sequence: CASSFVNRGNTEAFF. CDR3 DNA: TGTGCCAGCAGCTTTGTGAACAGGGGAAACACTGAAGCTTTCTTT.

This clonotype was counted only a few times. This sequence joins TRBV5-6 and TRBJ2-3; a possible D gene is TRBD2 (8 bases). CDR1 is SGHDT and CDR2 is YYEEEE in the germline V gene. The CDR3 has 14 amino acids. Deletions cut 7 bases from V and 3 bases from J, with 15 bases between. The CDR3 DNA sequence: TGTGCCAGCCGGGACAGCGGGAGAACAGATACGCAGTATTTT. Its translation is CASRDSGRTDTQYF.

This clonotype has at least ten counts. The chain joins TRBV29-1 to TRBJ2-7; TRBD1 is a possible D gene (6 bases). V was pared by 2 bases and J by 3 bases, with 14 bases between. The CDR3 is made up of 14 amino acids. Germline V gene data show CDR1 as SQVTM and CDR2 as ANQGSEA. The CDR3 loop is CSVETRQDVYEQYF. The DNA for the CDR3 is TGCAGCGTTGAAACACGACAGGACGTCTACGAGCAGTACTTC.

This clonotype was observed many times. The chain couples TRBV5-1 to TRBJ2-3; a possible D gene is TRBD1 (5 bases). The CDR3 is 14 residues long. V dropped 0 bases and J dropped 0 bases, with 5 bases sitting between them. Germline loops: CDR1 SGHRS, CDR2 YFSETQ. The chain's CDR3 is CASSLGGSTDTQYF. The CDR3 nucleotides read TGCGCCAGCAGCTTGGGGGGCAGCACAGATACGCAGTATTTT.

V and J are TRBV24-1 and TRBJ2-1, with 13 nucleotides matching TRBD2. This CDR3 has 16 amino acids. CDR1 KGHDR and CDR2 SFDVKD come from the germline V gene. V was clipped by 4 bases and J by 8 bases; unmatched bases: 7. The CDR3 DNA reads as TGTGCCACCAGTGAATCCGGGACTAGCGGGAACGATGAGCAGTTCTTC. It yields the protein CATSESGTSGNDEQFF.

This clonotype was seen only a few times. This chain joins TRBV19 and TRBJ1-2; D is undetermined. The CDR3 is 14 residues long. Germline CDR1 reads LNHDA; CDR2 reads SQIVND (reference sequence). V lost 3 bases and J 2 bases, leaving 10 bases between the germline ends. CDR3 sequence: CASSIRQINYGYTF. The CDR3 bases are TGTGCCAGTAGTATCCGGCAGATCAACTATGGCTACACCTTC.

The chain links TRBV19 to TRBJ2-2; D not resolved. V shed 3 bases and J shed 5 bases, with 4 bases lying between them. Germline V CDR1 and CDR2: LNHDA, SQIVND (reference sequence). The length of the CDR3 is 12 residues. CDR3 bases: TGTGCCAGTAGTATGCGTACCGGGGAGCTGTTTTTT. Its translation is CASSMRTGELFF.

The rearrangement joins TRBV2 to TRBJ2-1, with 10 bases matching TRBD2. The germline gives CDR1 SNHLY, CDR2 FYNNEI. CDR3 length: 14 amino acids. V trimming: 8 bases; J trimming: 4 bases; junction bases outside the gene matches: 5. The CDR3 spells CASPSGRAYNEQFF. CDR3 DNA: TGTGCCAGCCCGAGCGGGAGGGCTTACAATGAGCAGTTCTTC.

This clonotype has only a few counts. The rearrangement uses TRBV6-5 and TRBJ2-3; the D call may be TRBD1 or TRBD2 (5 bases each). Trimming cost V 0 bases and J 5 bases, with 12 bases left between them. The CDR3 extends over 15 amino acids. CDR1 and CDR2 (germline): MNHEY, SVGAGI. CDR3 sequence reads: CASSYSGTARDTQYF. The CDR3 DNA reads TGTGCCAGCAGTTACTCGGGGACCGCTAGAGATACGCAGTATTTT.

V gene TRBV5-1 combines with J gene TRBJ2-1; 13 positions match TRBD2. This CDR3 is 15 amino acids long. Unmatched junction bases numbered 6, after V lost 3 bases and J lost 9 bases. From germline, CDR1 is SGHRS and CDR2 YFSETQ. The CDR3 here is CASSSMGLAGIEQFF. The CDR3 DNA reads TGCGCCAGCAGCTCGATGGGACTAGCGGGAATTGAGCAGTTCTTC.

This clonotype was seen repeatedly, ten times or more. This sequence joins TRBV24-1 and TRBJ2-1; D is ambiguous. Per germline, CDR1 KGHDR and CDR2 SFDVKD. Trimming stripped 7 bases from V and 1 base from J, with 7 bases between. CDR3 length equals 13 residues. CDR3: CATSRSSYNEQFF. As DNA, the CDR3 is TGTGCCACCAGCAGGAGTTCCTACAATGAGCAGTTCTTC.

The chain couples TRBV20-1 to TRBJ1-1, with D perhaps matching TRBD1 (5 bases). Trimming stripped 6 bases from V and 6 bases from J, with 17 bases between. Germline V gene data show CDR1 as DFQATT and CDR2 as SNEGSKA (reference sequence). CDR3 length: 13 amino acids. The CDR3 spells CSAPAGVSAEAFF. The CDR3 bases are TGCAGTGCCCCGGCGGGGGTCTCCGCTGAAGCTTTCTTT.

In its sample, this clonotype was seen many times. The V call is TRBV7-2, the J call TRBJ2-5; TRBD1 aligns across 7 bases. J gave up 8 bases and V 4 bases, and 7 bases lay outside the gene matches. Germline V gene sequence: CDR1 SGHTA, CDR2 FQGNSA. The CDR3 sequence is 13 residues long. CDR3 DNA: TGTGCCAGCAGCTCCCGAGACAGGGATACCCAGTACTTC. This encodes CASSSRDRDTQYF. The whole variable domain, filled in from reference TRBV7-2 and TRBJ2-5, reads GAGVSQSPSNKVTEKGKDVELRCDPISGHTALYWYRQSLGQGLEFLIYFQGNSAPDKSGLPSDRFSAERTGGSVSTLTIQRTQQEDSAVYLCASSSRDRDTQYFGPGTRLLVL.

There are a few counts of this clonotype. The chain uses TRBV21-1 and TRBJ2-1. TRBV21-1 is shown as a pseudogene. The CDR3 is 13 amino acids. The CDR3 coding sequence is TGTGCCAGCAGCAAAGAGGCAGCCCAGAGGAAGGTCTTC. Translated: CASSKEAAQRKVF.

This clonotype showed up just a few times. The CDR3 spells CASSLGVGGSTDTQYF. Here the CDR3 DNA reads TGTGCCAGCAGCTTAGGAGTGGGAGGGTCCACAGATACGCAGTATTTT. The chain combines TRBV7-8 with TRBJ2-3; 7 bases are shared with TRBD2. Germline-derived CDR1 and CDR2 are SGHVS and FQNEAQ. V was clipped by 1 base and J by 2 bases; unmatched bases: 6. This CDR3 region has 16 residues.

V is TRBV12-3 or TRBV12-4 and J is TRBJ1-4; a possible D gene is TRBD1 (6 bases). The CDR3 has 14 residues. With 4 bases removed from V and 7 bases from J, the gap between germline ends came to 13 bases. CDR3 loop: CASSSGAESEKLFF. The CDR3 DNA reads TGTGCCAGCAGTTCAGGGGCTGAAAGTGAAAAACTGTTTTTT.

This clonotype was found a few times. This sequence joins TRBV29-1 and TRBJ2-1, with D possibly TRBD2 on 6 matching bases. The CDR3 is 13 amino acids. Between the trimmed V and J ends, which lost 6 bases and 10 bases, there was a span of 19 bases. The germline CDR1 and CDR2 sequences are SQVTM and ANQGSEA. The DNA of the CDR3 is TGCAGCGTGGGGGGACCCCTAGTTGGGGAGCAGTTCTTC. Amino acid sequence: CSVGGPLVGEQFF.

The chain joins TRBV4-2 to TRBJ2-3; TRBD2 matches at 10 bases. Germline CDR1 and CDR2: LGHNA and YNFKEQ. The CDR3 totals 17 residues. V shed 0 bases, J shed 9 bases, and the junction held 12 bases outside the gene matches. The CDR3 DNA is TGTGCCAGCAGCCAAGATTTCAGCGGGAGGGCCCCCTCCACGCAGTATTTT. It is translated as CASSQDFSGRAPSTQYF.